Sequencing of this T cell receptor beta chain was carried out in a study of blood T cell repertoires in COVID-19. For the study at large: Researchers got acute and convalescent COVID-19 samples from the United States, Italy and Spain.

The CDR3 consists of 13 residues. The V gene's germline CDR1 is LGHNA and CDR2 YSLEER. V was trimmed by 4 bases and J by 1 base, leaving 5 bases between them. TCRdb keeps only in-frame clones here, not all; method: immunoSEQ multiplex PCR. The sample yields some 250,000 clones, approximately 85% seen once. The TCR was taken from a woman aged 25 to 39 with acute or convalescent COVID-19. This chain links TRBV4-3 with TRBJ2-1; D is possibly TRBD1 (5 bases). Sequencing was performed on peripheral blood. CDR3 DNA sequence: TGCGCCAGCAGCCGGACATCCTACAATGAGCAGTTCTTC. It specifies CASSRTSYNEQFF.